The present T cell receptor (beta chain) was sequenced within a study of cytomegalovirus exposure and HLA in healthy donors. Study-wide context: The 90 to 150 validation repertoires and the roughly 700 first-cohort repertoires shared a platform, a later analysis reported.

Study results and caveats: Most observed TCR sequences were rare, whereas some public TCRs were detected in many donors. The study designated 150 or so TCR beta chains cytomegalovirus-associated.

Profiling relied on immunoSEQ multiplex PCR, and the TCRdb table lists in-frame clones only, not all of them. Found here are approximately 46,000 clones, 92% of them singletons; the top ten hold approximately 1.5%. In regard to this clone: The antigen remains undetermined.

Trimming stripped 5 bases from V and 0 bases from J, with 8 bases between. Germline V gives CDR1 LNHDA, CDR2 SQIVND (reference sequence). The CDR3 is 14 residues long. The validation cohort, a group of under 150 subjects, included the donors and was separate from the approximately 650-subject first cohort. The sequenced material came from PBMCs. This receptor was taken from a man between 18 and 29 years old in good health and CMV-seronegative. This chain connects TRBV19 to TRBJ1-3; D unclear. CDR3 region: CASSPGDSGNTIYF. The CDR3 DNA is TGTGCCAGTAGTCCAGGCGACTCTGGAAACACCATATATTTT. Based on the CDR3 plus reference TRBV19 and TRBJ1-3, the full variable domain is DGGITQSPKYLFRKEGQNVTLSCEQNLNHDAMYWYRQDPGQGLRLIYYSQIVNDFQKGDIAEGYSVSREKKESFPLTVTSAQKNPTAFYLCASSPGDSGNTIYFGEGSWLTVV.